This TCR beta chain was observed in a study of monozygotic twins with inflammatory bowel disease. Notes on this clonotype: Its cognate antigen is unknown.

TCRdb re-called the 5' RACE reads and gives one entry per CDR3 protein, without DNA. This sample's clone table lists roughly 150,000 distinct CDR3 sequences. The CDR3 runs to 17 residues. Germline loops: CDR1 LGHDT, CDR2 YNNKEL (reference sequence). Overall study results and limits: On the inverse Simpson index, IBD patients scored lower for TCRbeta diversity than healthy co-twins. The authors note that differing immunosuppressive treatments may have added variability to patient repertoires.

The genes are TRBV3-1 and TRBJ2-1; the TCRdb call, TRBD2, lacks DNA for checking. Sample: blood. The source of this sequence is a human donor with ulcerative colitis or Crohn's disease, or a healthy co-twin of an affected twin (not recorded which). The CDR3 sequence is CASSQDQSSGRKNEQFF.